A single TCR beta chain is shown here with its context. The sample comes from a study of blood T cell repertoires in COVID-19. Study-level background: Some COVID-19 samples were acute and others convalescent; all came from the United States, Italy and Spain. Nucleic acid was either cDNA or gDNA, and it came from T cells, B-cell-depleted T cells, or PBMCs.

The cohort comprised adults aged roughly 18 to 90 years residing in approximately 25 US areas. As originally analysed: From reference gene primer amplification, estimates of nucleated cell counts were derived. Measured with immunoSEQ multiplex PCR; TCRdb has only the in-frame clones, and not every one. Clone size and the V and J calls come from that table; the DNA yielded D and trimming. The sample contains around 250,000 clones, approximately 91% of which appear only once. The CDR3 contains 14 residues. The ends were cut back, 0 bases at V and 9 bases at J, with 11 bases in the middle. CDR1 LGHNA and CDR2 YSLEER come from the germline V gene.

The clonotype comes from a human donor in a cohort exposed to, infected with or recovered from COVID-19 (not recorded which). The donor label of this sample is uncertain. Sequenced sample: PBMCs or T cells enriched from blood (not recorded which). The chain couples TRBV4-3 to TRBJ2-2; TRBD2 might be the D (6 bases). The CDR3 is CASSQDVGGRELFF. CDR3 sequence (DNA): TGCGCCAGCAGCCAAGATGTGGGGGGACGGGAGCTGTTTTTT.